The 14 T cell receptor beta chains in this list originate from one sample, sequenced in a study of cytomegalovirus exposure and HLA in healthy donors. Both 60 Vbeta primers and 13 Jbeta primers went into the PCR. Sequencing used immunoSEQ multiplex PCR; TCRdb keeps in-frame clones, though not all of them. Among more than 250,000 clones listed, approximately 90% were seen once. Input material: PBMCs. All receptors derive from a woman aged 18 to 35 in good health and CMV-seronegative.

The gene calls are TRBV5-1 and TRBJ1-3; 7 positions match TRBD1. Germline lookup yields CDR1 SGHRS and CDR2 YFSETQ. The CDR3 contains 15 residues. Trimming removed 5 bases from V and 0 bases from J; junction bases left unmatched: 5. In DNA, the CDR3 is TGCGCCAGCAGTTCTGCAGGGGGCTCTGGAAACACCATATATTTT. Translated, it gives CASSSAGGSGNTIYF. Based on the CDR3 plus reference TRBV5-1 and TRBJ1-3, the full variable domain is KAGVTQTPRYLIKTRGQQVTLSCSPISGHRSVSWYQQTPGQGLQFLFEYFSETQRNKGNFPGRFSGRQFSNSRSEMNVSTLELGDSALYLCASSSAGGSGNTIYFGEGSWLTVV.

The rearrangement uses TRBV5-6 and TRBJ2-6, with 11 bases identical to TRBD1. Germline loops: CDR1 SGHDT, CDR2 YYEEEE. The V gene end was trimmed by 4 bases and the J gene end by 0 bases; junction bases not matched to a gene: 6. The CDR3 totals 18 residues. The CDR3: CASSPGQGVNSGANVLTF. In DNA, the CDR3 is TGTGCCAGCAGCCCGGGACAGGGGGTGAACTCTGGGGCCAACGTCCTGACTTTC.

This chain joins TRBV21-1 and TRBJ1-5; TRBD1, the table's D call, lacks a check against the DNA. TRBV21-1 is a pseudogene locus. CDR3 length: 16 amino acids. CDR3 loop: CARSSQGLSVGQPQHF. The CDR3, as DNA: TGTGCCAGGTCTTCACAGGGTTTGAGTGTGGGTCAGCCCCAGCATTTT.

This clone was seen only once. CDR3 residues: CASSLIGVLSGANVLTF. CDR3 coding DNA: TGCGCCAGCAGCTTGATAGGGGTCCTCTCTGGGGCCAACGTCCTGACTTTC. V is TRBV5-1 and J is TRBJ2-6; maybe TRBD1 (5 bases). The germline V gene encodes CDR1 SGHRS and CDR2 YFSETQ. This CDR3 has 17 residues. V shed 1 base and J shed 0 bases, with 11 bases lying between them.

J is TRBJ2-7 and V is TRBV4-1; D is uncertain. This CDR3 contains 14 residues. Germline assignment: CDR1 MGHRA and CDR2 YSYEKL. Trimming pared 0 bases from V and 2 bases from J, leaving 8 bases between. CDR3 loop: CASSQDQAAYEQYF. The CDR3 DNA reads as TGCGCCAGCAGCCAAGACCAGGCAGCCTACGAGCAGTACTTC.

The CDR3 is CASSWGGTAEQFF. The CDR3 DNA reads as TGTGCCAGCAGCTGGGGGGGGACCGCTGAGCAGTTCTTC. This rearrangement joins TRBV5-6 to TRBJ2-1, with TRBD2 identical over 7 bases. V lost 3 bases to trimming and J lost 9 bases; unmatched junction nucleotides: 6. The germline V gene has CDR1 SGHDT and CDR2 YYEEEE. This CDR3 is built from 13 residues.

This clone was observed a handful of times. This chain connects TRBV6-6 to TRBJ1-4; the D is unclear. V was clipped by 2 bases and J by 0 bases, with 10 bases between them. This CDR3 region has 16 residues. The germline V gene encodes CDR1 MNHNY and CDR2 SVGAGI (reference sequence). The DNA of the CDR3 is TGTGCCAGCAGTTACGGTGTGGCAGCAACTAATGAAAAACTGTTTTTT. Translating gives CASSYGVAATNEKLFF.

The gene calls are TRBV15 and TRBJ1-3, with D uncertain. The CDR3 extends over 15 amino acids. Germline V gene data show CDR1 as LNHNV and CDR2 as YYDKDF (reference sequence). V lost 0 bases to trimming and J lost 4 bases, with 10 bases between them. This chain's CDR3 is CATSRDGSSGNTIYF. CDR3 coding DNA: TGTGCCACCAGCAGAGACGGGTCAAGCGGAAACACCATATATTTT. Complete variable domain (other parts from reference TRBV15 and TRBJ1-3): DAMVIQNPRYQVTQFGKPVTLSCSQTLNHNVMYWYQQKSSQAPKLLFHYYDKDFNNEADTPDNFQSRRPNTSFCFLDIRSPGLGDTAMYLCATSRDGSSGNTIYFGEGSWLTVV.

This chain links TRBV29-1 with TRBJ2-3; 7 nucleotides align to TRBD2. Trimming cost V 4 bases and J 3 bases; bases outside gene matches: 1. The germline V gene has CDR1 SQVTM and CDR2 ANQGSEA. This CDR3 has 12 residues. The CDR3 sequence is CSVGEGTDTQYF. Here the CDR3 DNA reads TGCAGCGTTGGGGAGGGGACAGATACGCAGTATTTT.

The genes are TRBV19 and TRBJ2-7, with D possibly matching TRBD1 (6 bases). The CDR3 length is 13 residues. The V gene's germline CDR1 is LNHDA and CDR2 SQIVND (reference sequence). V was shortened by 10 bases and J by 2 bases, with 15 bases between the two germline ends. The CDR3 bases are TGTGCCAATCAAGGGGACACAACCTACGAGCAGTACTTC. Protein sequence: CANQGDTTYEQYF.

V gene TRBV2 combines with J gene TRBJ2-1; the D gene is possibly TRBD2 (6 bases). The CDR3 length is 14 residues. Deletions cut 3 bases from V and 7 bases from J, with 13 bases between. In germline, CDR1 is SNHLY, CDR2 FYNNEI. CDR3 loop: CASSDPDYSNEQFF. The DNA for the CDR3 is TGTGCCAGCAGTGACCCGGACTATAGTAATGAGCAGTTCTTC.

Concerning this clone: At one end the junction does not follow the germline gene, possibly because of a read error. The rearrangement links TRBV7-6 to TRBJ1-6; a possible D gene is TRBD1 (6 bases). Looked up from germline, CDR1 is SGHVS and CDR2 is FNYEAQ. CDR3 size: 16 residues. CDR3 sequence (DNA): TGTGCCAGCAGCTTCAGTGGGGGCTCCTATAATTCCCCCCTCCACTTT. Amino acids: CASSFSGGSYNSPLHF.

J is TRBJ2-3 and V is TRBV4-2; 15 nucleotides match TRBD2. Germline V gene lookup returns CDR1 LGHNA and CDR2 YNFKEQ. The ends lost 5 bases at V and 5 bases at J; junction bases unmatched: 11. This CDR3 contains 18 residues. This chain's CDR3 is CASSKGLAGGRTVDTQYF. DNA of the CDR3: TGTGCCAGCAGCAAGGGACTAGCGGGGGGCAGGACGGTAGATACGCAGTATTTT.

This clone was detected only a few times. This CDR3 reads CASSLSVRGDNEQFF. The CDR3 DNA sequence: TGTGCCAGCAGTTTATCGGTGCGGGGAGACAATGAGCAGTTCTTC. The chain employs TRBV27 and TRBJ2-1, with D perhaps TRBD2 (6 bases). With 0 bases removed from V and 5 bases from J, the gap between germline ends came to 11 bases. Germline CDR1 and CDR2: MNHEY and SMNVEV (reference sequence). CDR3 length: 15 amino acids.